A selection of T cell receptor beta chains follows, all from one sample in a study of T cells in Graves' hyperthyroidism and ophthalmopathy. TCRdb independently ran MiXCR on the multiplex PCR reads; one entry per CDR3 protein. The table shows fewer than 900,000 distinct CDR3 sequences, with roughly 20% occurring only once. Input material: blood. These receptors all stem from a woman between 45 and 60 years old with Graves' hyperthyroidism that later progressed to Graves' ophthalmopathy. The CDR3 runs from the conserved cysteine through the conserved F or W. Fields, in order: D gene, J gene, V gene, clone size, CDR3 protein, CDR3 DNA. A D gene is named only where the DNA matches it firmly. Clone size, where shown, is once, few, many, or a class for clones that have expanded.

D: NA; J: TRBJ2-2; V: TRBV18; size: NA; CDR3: CASSPLTSRGANTGELFF; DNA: TGTGCCAGCTCACCACTTACCTCAAGGGGCGCAAACACCGGGGAGCTGTTTTTT
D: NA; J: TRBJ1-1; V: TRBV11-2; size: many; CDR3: CASSLSNSQNTEAFF; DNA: TGTGCCAGCAGCTTATCGAATTCACAGAACACTGAAGCTTTCTTT
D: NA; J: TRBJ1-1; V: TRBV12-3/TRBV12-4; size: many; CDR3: CASSTTQGTEAFF; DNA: TGTGCCAGCAGTACAACCCAGGGGACTGAAGCTTTCTTT
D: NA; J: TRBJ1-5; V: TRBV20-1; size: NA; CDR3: CSAKGSRNQPQHF; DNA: TGCAGTGCTAAGGGTTCAAGGAATCAGCCCCAGCATTTT
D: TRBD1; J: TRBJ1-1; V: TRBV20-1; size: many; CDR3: CSARGPSGTGNTEAFF; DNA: TGCAGTGCTAGAGGTCCTTCCGGGACAGGGAACACTGAAGCTTTCTTT
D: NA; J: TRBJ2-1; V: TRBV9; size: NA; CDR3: CASSVAGSDEQFF; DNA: TGTGCCAGCAGCGTAGCTGGGTCGGATGAGCAGTTCTTC
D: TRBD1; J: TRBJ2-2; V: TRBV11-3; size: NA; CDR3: CASSLRGTAPPSGELFF; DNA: TGTGCCAGCAGCTTAAGAGGGACAGCACCTCCCTCCGGGGAGCTGTTTTTT
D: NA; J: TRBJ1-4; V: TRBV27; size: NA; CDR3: CASRGLREKLFF; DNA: TGTGCCAGCAGGGGATTACGTGAAAAACTGTTTTTT
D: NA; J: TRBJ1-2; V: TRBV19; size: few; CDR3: CASSLARGEGYGYTF; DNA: TGTGCCAGTAGTCTCGCCCGAGGGGAAGGCTATGGCTACACCTTC
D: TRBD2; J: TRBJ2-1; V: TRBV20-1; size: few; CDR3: CSAPYVAGGPYNEQFF; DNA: TGCAGTGCTCCTTACGTAGCGGGGGGTCCATACAATGAGCAGTTCTTC
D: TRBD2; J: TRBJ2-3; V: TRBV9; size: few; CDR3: CASSSSLAGVLDTQYF; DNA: TGTGCCAGCAGCTCCTCCCTAGCGGGGGTTCTCGATACGCAGTATTTT
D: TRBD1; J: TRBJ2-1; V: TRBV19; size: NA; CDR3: CASSMDRYNEQFF; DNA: TGTGCCAGTAGTATGGACAGGTACAATGAGCAGTTCTTC
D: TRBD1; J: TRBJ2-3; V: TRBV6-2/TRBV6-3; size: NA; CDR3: CASTGTGGLDTQYF; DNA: TGTGCCAGTACCGGGACAGGGGGCTTGGATACGCAGTATTTT
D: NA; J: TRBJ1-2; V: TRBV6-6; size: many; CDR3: CASSYTDGTPNYGYTF; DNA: TGTGCCAGCAGTTACACGGACGGGACACCTAACTATGGCTACACCTTC
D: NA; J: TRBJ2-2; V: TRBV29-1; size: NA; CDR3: CSVAGTMNTGELFF; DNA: TGCAGCGTTGCAGGGACAATGAACACCGGGGAGCTGTTTTTT
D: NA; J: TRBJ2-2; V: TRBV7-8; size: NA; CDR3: CASSPSVVAGELFF; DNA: TGTGCCAGCAGCCCCAGTGTGGTGGCCGGGGAGCTGTTTTTT
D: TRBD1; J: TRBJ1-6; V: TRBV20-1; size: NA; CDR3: CSAPGQQNSPLHF; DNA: TGCAGTGCCCCGGGACAGCAAAATTCACCCCTCCACTTT
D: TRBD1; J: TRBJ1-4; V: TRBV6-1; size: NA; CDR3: CASRGTAWEKLFF; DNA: TGTGCCAGCAGAGGGACAGCGTGGGAAAAACTGTTTTTT
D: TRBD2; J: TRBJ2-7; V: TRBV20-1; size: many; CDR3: CSAQDRLAGGYEQYF; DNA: TGCAGTGCCCAAGACAGACTAGCGGGGGGATACGAGCAGTACTTC
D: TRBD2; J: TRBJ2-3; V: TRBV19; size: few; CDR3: CASKGAGNTDTQYF; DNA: TGTGCCAGTAAGGGAGCGGGGAACACAGATACGCAGTATTTT
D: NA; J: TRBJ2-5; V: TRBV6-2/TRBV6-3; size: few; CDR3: CASSYSTGWETQYF; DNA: TGTGCCAGCAGTTACTCGACGGGTTGGGAGACCCAGTACTTC
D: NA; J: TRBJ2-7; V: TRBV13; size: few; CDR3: CASSLGGSTYEQYF; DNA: TGTGCCAGCAGCTTAGGCGGATCCACCTACGAGCAGTACTTC
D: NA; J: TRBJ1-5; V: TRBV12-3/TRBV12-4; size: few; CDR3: CASGRYSNQPQHF; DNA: TGTGCCAGTGGGAGATATAGCAATCAGCCCCAGCATTTT
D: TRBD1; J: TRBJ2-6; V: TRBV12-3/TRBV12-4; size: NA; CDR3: CASSSGQEASGANVLTF; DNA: TGTGCCAGCAGTTCCGGACAGGAGGCGTCCGGGGCCAACGTCCTGACTTTC
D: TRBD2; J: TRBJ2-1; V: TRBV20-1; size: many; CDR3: CSANSGGTDNEQFF; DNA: TGCAGTGCAAATAGCGGGGGGACTGACAATGAGCAGTTCTTC
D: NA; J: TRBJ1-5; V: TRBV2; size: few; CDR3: CASRGFSNQPQHF; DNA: TGTGCCAGCAGGGGTTTTAGCAATCAGCCCCAGCATTTT
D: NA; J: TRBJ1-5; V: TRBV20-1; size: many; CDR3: CSVGGRVDSNQPQHF; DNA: TGCAGTGTCGGGGGCAGGGTTGATAGCAATCAGCCCCAGCATTTT
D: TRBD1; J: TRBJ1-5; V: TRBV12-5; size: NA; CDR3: CASARQGIQPQHF; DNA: TGTGCTAGTGCCCGACAGGGGATTCAGCCCCAGCATTTT
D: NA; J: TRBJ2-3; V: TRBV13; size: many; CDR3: CASSEGRGDTQYF; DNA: TGTGCCAGCAGCGAGGGACGTGGAGATACGCAGTATTTT
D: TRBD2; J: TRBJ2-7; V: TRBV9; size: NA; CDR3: CASSETSGPYEQYF; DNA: TGTGCCAGCAGCGAGACTAGCGGGCCATACGAGCAGTACTTC
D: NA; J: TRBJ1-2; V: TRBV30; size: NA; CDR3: CAWTAVRGYTF; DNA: TGTGCCTGGACCGCCGTTCGGGGCTACACCTTC
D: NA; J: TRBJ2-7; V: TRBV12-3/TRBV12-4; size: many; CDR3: CASSLGQGPIEQYF; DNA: TGTGCCAGCAGTTTAGGTCAGGGGCCCATCGAGCAGTACTTC